These 16 T cell receptor beta chains share one sample of origin, sequenced in a study of shared clonotypes between healthy human individuals (TCRdb year 2020). Receptor amplification or capture employed the immunoSEQ multiplex PCR assay. TCRdb limited this immuneACCESS table to in-frame rearrangements with V and J called. A share of clones is missing; checked studies link under half to unresolved V genes, and the rest is unexplained. The sample has approximately 2.5 million clones on record, over 85% of them singletons. The ten top clones hold approximately 0.36% of the sample. Sequenced input: naive CD4+ T cells from PBMCs. The cell subset or site label of this sample denotes: CD45RA+ positively selected. The source of these receptors is a man between 18 and 35 years old in good health. Some clones in this sample may be carry-over from other donors' samples.

With regard to this clone: Other DNA sequences in this specimen translate into the identical CDR3. This chain joins TRBV6-1 and TRBJ1-2, with D perhaps TRBD1 (5 bases). The CDR3 spans 12 residues. Per the germline V gene, CDR1 is MNHNS and CDR2 is SASEGT. The V gene lost 6 bases and the J gene lost 2 bases, with 7 bases spanning the gap. This CDR3 reads CASRDRNYGYTF. CDR3 coding DNA: TGTGCCAGCAGAGACAGAAACTATGGCTACACCTTC.

This sequence joins TRBV7-2 and TRBJ2-3; D unclear. Germline V gene lookup returns CDR1 SGHTA and CDR2 FQGNSA. The CDR3 loop spans 13 amino acids. The V gene lost 2 bases and the J gene lost 5 bases, with 8 bases spanning the gap. DNA for the CDR3: TGTGCCAGCAGCTTAAGTCGCGGAGATACGCAGTATTTT. Translated, it gives CASSLSRGDTQYF.

The chain recombines TRBV7-3 with TRBJ2-1; 9 positions match TRBD2. Germline assignment: CDR1 SGHTA and CDR2 FQGTGA. The CDR3 is 16 residues long. V lost 1 base, J lost 4 bases, and 5 bases stayed unmatched. In DNA, the CDR3 is TGTGCCAGCAGCTTAAGTGCTAGCGGGATGTACAATGAGCAGTTCTTC. Its translation is CASSLSASGMYNEQFF.

The V and J genes are TRBV18 and TRBJ2-7, with 8 bases identical to TRBD1. This CDR3 comprises 16 residues. Germline V gene sequence: CDR1 KGHSH, CDR2 LQKENI. The junction had 8 bases not matched to a gene; V was cut back by 4 bases and J by 0 bases. The CDR3 DNA follows: TGTGCCAGCTCACGGAACGGACAGGGCTCCTCCTACGAGCAGTACTTC. Protein product: CASSRNGQGSSYEQYF.

This chain joins TRBV18 and TRBJ2-7; D remains unclear. This CDR3 contains 16 residues. Looked up from germline, CDR1 is KGHSH and CDR2 is LQKENI. Trimming removed 2 bases at V and 1 base at J, with 15 bases between. The CDR3 loop reads CASSPNRATVSYEQYF. The CDR3 DNA is TGTGCCAGCTCACCAAATAGGGCTACGGTATCCTACGAGCAGTACTTC.

V is TRBV19 and J is TRBJ1-5; TRBD1 is a possible D gene (5 bases). V lost 5 bases and J 0 bases, leaving 14 bases between the germline ends. Germline assignment: CDR1 LNHDA and CDR2 SQIVND (reference sequence). The CDR3 contains 16 residues. The CDR3 loop reads CASSPRDGYSNQPQHF. Here the CDR3 DNA reads TGTGCCAGTAGTCCCCGGGACGGTTATAGCAATCAGCCCCAGCATTTT. Drawing the rest from reference TRBV19 and TRBJ1-5, the complete variable domain is DGGITQSPKYLFRKEGQNVTLSCEQNLNHDAMYWYRQDPGQGLRLIYYSQIVNDFQKGDIAEGYSVSREKKESFPLTVTSAQKNPTAFYLCASSPRDGYSNQPQHFGDGTRLSIL.

The chain uses TRBV19 and TRBJ2-3; 13 bases line up with TRBD2. The germline gives CDR1 LNHDA, CDR2 SQIVND (reference sequence). The CDR3 spans 18 residues. The J segment lost 2 bases and the V segment lost 5 bases, leaving 10 bases of the junction unmatched. For the CDR3, the DNA is TGTGCCAGTAGTCTTACTAGCGGGAGGGCCATGAACACAGATACGCAGTATTTT. Protein product: CASSLTSGRAMNTDTQYF.

This CDR3 is CASSLMIGTGELFF. As DNA, the CDR3 is TGCGCCAGCAGCTTGATGATCGGCACCGGGGAGCTGTTTTTT. The gene calls are TRBV5-1 and TRBJ2-2, with D hard to call. Germline CDR1 SGHRS, CDR2 YFSETQ. The CDR3 is made up of 14 amino acids. Trimming stripped 1 base from V and 4 bases from J, with 8 bases between. Combining the CDR3 with reference TRBV5-1 and TRBJ2-2 gives the whole variable domain KAGVTQTPRYLIKTRGQQVTLSCSPISGHRSVSWYQQTPGQGLQFLFEYFSETQRNKGNFPGRFSGRQFSNSRSEMNVSTLELGDSALYLCASSLMIGTGELFFGEGSRLTVL.

This clone came up once. The chain is built from TRBV28 and TRBJ1-3; no reliable D call. Per germline, CDR1 MDHEN and CDR2 SYDVKM. The CDR3 is 13 residues long. Trimming cost V 7 bases and J 1 base, with 8 bases left between them. CDR3 in amino acids: CASKDLSGNTIYF. For the CDR3, the DNA is TGTGCCAGCAAGGATCTATCTGGAAACACCATATATTTT.

This sequence joins TRBV28 and TRBJ2-7; D possibly matches TRBD1 or TRBD2 (5 bases each). This CDR3 is 13 amino acids long. V was clipped by 4 bases and J by 9 bases, with 16 bases between them. Germline CDR1 is MDHEN and CDR2 is SYDVKM. CDR3: CASSSRDRGMQYF. The CDR3 coding sequence is TGTGCCAGCAGTTCCCGGGACCGGGGAATGCAGTACTTC. The full variable domain, rest sourced from reference TRBV28 and TRBJ2-7, is DVKVTQSSRYLVKRTGEKVFLECVQDMDHENMFWYRQDPGLGLRLIYFSYDVKMKEKGDIPEGYSVSREKKERFSLILESASTNQTSMYLCASSSRDRGMQYFGPGTRLTVT.

The chain is built from TRBV19 and TRBJ2-3, with D uncertain. The CDR3 runs 13 residues. Deletions cut 3 bases from V and 6 bases from J, with 10 bases between. CDR1 and CDR2 from the germline V gene are LNHDA and SQIVND (reference sequence). CDR3 DNA sequence: TGTGCCAGTAGTATTGGCGTGGAGGATACGCAGTATTTT. Encoded protein: CASSIGVEDTQYF.

The V and J genes are TRBV27 and TRBJ2-5; D is possibly TRBD1 (6 bases). Trimming shortened V by 6 bases and J by 2 bases, and 16 bases separated the two germline ends. The CDR3 extends over 15 amino acids. CDR1 MNHEY and CDR2 SMNVEV come from the germline V gene (reference sequence). CDR3 DNA sequence: TGTGCCAGCAGCGGCGGACAGTCCAGGCAAGAGACCCAGTACTTC. Its protein product is CASSGGQSRQETQYF.

This clone appeared once. This chain joins TRBV2 and TRBJ2-5; TRBD1 agrees at 7 bases. Germline lookup yields CDR1 SNHLY and CDR2 FYNNEI. This CDR3 has 13 amino acids. The ends lost 8 bases at V and 5 bases at J; junction bases unmatched: 8. CDR3 nucleotides: TGTGCCAGCGATGCCACAGGGGTGGAGACCCAGTACTTC. Translating gives CASDATGVETQYF. The whole variable domain, filled in from reference TRBV2 and TRBJ2-5, reads EPEVTQTPSHQVTQMGQEVILRCVPISNHLYFYWYRQILGQKVEFLVSFYNNEISEKSEIFDDQFSVERPDGSNFTLKIRSTKLEDSAMYFCASDATGVETQYFGPGTRLLVL.

The chain joins TRBV28 to TRBJ1-4; D uncertain. This CDR3 is built from 15 residues. Trimming cost V 6 bases and J 8 bases, with 19 bases left between them. The V gene's germline CDR1 is MDHEN and CDR2 SYDVKM. The CDR3 region is CASSPGGSGREKLFF. The CDR3 nucleotides read TGTGCCAGCAGCCCGGGAGGGAGCGGTAGAGAAAAACTGTTTTTT. The full variable domain, its missing parts supplied by reference TRBV28 and TRBJ1-4, is DVKVTQSSRYLVKRTGEKVFLECVQDMDHENMFWYRQDPGLGLRLIYFSYDVKMKEKGDIPEGYSVSREKKERFSLILESASTNQTSMYLCASSPGGSGREKLFFGSGTQLSVL.

The chain combines TRBV10-3 with TRBJ2-1, with D maybe TRBD2 (6 bases). Germline V CDR1 and CDR2: ENHRY, SYGVKD. The CDR3 is made up of 16 amino acids. V was shortened by 4 bases and J by 2 bases, with 15 bases between the two germline ends. The CDR3: CAISVVGGVAYNEQFF. The CDR3 bases are TGTGCCATCAGTGTGGTGGGGGGAGTGGCCTACAATGAGCAGTTCTTC.

Comment on this clone: This sample includes further DNA sequences coding for the same CDR3. The chain couples TRBV19 to TRBJ2-3; either TRBD1 or TRBD2 may fit D (5 bases each). Germline V gene lookup returns CDR1 LNHDA and CDR2 SQIVND (reference sequence). The V end lost 3 bases, the J end lost 2 bases, and 9 bases lay between the germline ends. CDR3 length: 14 amino acids. CDR3 in amino acids: CASSIRDLTDTQYF. CDR3 nucleotides: TGTGCCAGTAGTATCCGGGACCTCACAGATACGCAGTATTTT.